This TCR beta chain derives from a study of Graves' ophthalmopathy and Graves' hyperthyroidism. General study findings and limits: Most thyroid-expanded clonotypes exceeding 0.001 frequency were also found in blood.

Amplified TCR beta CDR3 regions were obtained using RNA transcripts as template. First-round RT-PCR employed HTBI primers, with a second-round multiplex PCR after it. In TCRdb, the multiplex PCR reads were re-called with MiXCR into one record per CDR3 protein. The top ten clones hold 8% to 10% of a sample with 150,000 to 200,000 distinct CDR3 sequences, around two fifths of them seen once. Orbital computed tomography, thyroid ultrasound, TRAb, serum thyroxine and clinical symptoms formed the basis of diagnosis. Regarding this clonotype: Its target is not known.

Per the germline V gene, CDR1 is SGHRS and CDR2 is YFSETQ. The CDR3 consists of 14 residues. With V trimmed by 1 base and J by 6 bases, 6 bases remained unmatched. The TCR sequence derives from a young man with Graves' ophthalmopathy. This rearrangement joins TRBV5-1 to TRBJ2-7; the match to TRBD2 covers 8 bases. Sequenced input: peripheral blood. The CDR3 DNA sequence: TGCGCCAGCAGCTTGCATAGCGGGACCGGCGAGCAGTACTTC. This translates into CASSLHSGTGEQYF.